This T cell receptor beta chain was recorded in a study of T-cell reconstitution after alpha-beta-depleted transplantation in children. This clonotype was picked up a small number of times. Per the germline V gene, CDR1 is SGHTA and CDR2 is FQGNSA. Deletions cut 3 bases from V and 7 bases from J, with 13 bases between. The CDR3 loop spans 14 amino acids. This sample's TCRbeta library carried unique molecular identifier barcodes. TCRdb recomputed calls from the PCR reads with MiXCR, one row per CDR3 protein. This sample yields around 680,000 distinct CDR3 sequences, of which approximately 17% are seen a single time; about 1.1% belongs to the top ten.

The sequences come from PBMCs from the stem cell graft donor, collected from the stem cell graft. This receptor was identified in a human donor who donated a stem cell graft to a child with acute myeloid leukemia. The chain links TRBV7-2 to TRBJ1-5; D gene unclear. The CDR3 nucleotides read TGTGCCAGCAGCTTTGACCGCTTCGGGCAGCCCCAGCATTTT. It encodes CASSFDRFGQPQHF. The full variable domain, in which reference TRBV7-2 and TRBJ1-5 provide the parts outside the CDR3, is GAGVSQSPSNKVTEKGKDVELRCDPISGHTALYWYRQSLGQGLEFLIYFQGNSAPDKSGLPSDRFSAERTGGSVSTLTIQRTQQEDSAVYLCASSFDRFGQPQHFGDGTRLSIL.